The rows below give T cell receptor beta chains drawn from one sample of a study of cytomegalovirus exposure and HLA in healthy donors. Measured with immunoSEQ multiplex PCR; TCRdb has only the in-frame clones, and not every one. This sample has fewer than 200,000 clones, with about 75% found just once. Material for sequencing was PBMCs. The receptor set was obtained from a female donor in good health and CMV-seronegative. Each CDR3 is given with its conserved first and last residue. The D gene is left open where the match is weak. Clone size appears in some rows only: once, few, many, or a class for an expanded clone.

d_gene	v_gene	abundance	j_gene	CDR3nt	CDR3aa
.	TRBV5-4	.	TRBJ2-7	TGTGCCAGCAGCTCCCTGGTTAAGGGGTCGACTGGCGAGCAGTACTTC	CASSSLVKGSTGEQYF
.	TRBV5-1	once	TRBJ2-1	TGCGCCAGCAGCCTGGACGGAGGGGCCTACAATGAGCAGTTCTTC	CASSLDGGAYNEQFF
.	TRBV19	.	TRBJ2-3	TGTGCCAGTAAGCCCGACAGGTACACAGATACGCAGTATTTT	CASKPDRYTDTQYF
TRBD1	TRBV5-1	once	TRBJ2-5	TGCGCCAGCAGCTTGGCCCAAGGGACAGGGCGAGAGACCCAGTACTTC	CASSLAQGTGRETQYF
.	TRBV11-3	.	TRBJ2-3	TGTGCCAGCCGAGGTAGCACAGATACGCAGTATTTT	CASRGSTDTQYF
.	TRBV6-4	.	TRBJ1-5	TGTGCCAGCAGTGAGTCGAACAGCCCCAATCAGCCCCAGCATTTT	CASSESNSPNQPQHF
TRBD2	TRBV7-6	.	TRBJ2-3	TGTGCCAGCAGTTTCGGGGGGTATACGCAGTATTTT	CASSFGGYTQYF
.	TRBV6-5	.	TRBJ1-4	TGTGCCAGCAGTCAGGGAGGTGGGGTGGAAAAACTGTTTTTT	CASSQGGGVEKLFF
.	TRBV7-6	.	TRBJ1-1	TGTGCCAGCAGCTCCTCAACAGGGTTGAACACTGAAGCTTTCTTT	CASSSSTGLNTEAFF
TRBD1	TRBV2	.	TRBJ2-5	TGTGCCAGCAGTGGAACAGGGGGCTCGGAGACCCAGTACTTC	CASSGTGGSETQYF
.	TRBV15	.	TRBJ1-2	TGTGCCACCAGCAATGACAGAAGATTCTATGGCTACACCTTC	CATSNDRRFYGYTF
.	TRBV11-1	once	TRBJ2-1	TGTGCCAGCAGCTTAAATCCCCGGGAGTCAAGTGAGCAGTTCTTC	CASSLNPRESSEQFF
.	TRBV7-2	.	TRBJ2-1	TGTGCCAGCAGCTTACTAGTGTCCTACAATGAGCAGTTCTTC	CASSLLVSYNEQFF
TRBD2	TRBV30	.	TRBJ2-7	TGTGCCTGGGTAAAAGGCGGGGGGGCGATCTACGAGCAGTACTTC	CAWVKGGGAIYEQYF
.	TRBV5-4	.	TRBJ2-1	TGTGCCAGCAGCTTAGGGGTTGAGGTAAATGAGCAGTTCTTC	CASSLGVEVNEQFF
.	TRBV9	.	TRBJ1-2	TGTGCCAGCAGCGGACGGGGGGCGAACTATGGCTACACCTTC	CASSGRGANYGYTF